The subject of this entry is one TCR beta chain. The sample originates from a study of control samples from healthy donors and cancer patients. Here immunoSEQ multiplex PCR was the method, and the copy in TCRdb shows in-frame clones only, minus some. The sample shows some 120,000 clones, 88% of them seen only once. CDR1 and CDR2 (germline): SGHTS, YDEGEE. The CDR3 has 14 amino acids. Trimming cost V 0 bases and J 5 bases, with 11 bases left between them. Sequenced sample: blood. The clonotype originates from a woman in her 70s in good health. The genes are TRBV5-8 and TRBJ2-5; D is undetermined. CDR3 bases: TGTGCCAGCAGCTTGGTCACGGTCGTGGAGACCCAGTACTTC. This translates into CASSLVTVVETQYF. The full variable domain, its missing parts supplied by reference TRBV5-8 and TRBJ2-5, is EAGVTQSPTHLIKTRGQQATLRCSPISGHTSVYWYQQALGLGLQFLLWYDEGEERNRGNFPPRFSGRQFPNYSSELNVNALELEDSALYLCASSLVTVVETQYFGPGTRLLVL.